Detailed here is one TCR beta chain. This sample stems from a study of blood T cell repertoires in COVID-19. Looking at the study overall: The United States, Italy and Spain provided the acute and convalescent COVID-19 samples.

This CDR3 comprises 14 residues. Trimming at V came to 4 bases and at J to 5 bases, leaving 5 bases not matched to a gene. Germline V gene lookup returns CDR1 GTSNPN and CDR2 SVGIG (reference sequence). Authors' processing steps: Reference gene primer amplification gave nucleated cell count estimates. Sequencing used immunoSEQ multiplex PCR; TCRdb keeps in-frame clones, though not all of them. V, J and clone size were drawn from that table, and D and trimming were deduced from the DNA. The top ten hold 7.5% to 9.5% of the sample, which has 70,000 or so clones, under 95% seen once. The chain has TRBV30 and TRBJ1-3; 10 bases agree with TRBD1. The sequence derives from a human donor in a cohort sampled during active COVID-19. The sequenced sample was peripheral blood. The CDR3 DNA reads TGTGCCTGGATTACGGGACAGGGGAGAAACACCATATATTTT. Encoded protein: CAWITGQGRNTIYF.